Below, 8 T cell receptor beta chains from the same sample are listed, as sequenced in a study of cytomegalovirus exposure and HLA in healthy donors. PCR used 60 Vbeta primers and 13 Jbeta primers. Sequencing used immunoSEQ multiplex PCR; TCRdb keeps in-frame clones, though not all of them. The repertoire holds approximately 99,000 clones, 70% to 75% seen once, with more than 3% in the top ten. Sequenced material: PBMCs. Every receptor here comes from a man aged 35 to 55 in good health and CMV-seronegative.

This chain connects TRBV5-4 to TRBJ2-2; TRBD1 aligns across 9 bases. CDR1 is SGHNT and CDR2 is YYREEE in the germline V gene (reference sequence). CDR3 size: 15 residues. J was trimmed by 6 bases and V by 2 bases; bases with no gene match: 5. DNA for the CDR3: TGTGCCAGCAGCTTTGGGACAGGGCCGGCCGGGGAGCTGTTTTTT. Encoded protein: CASSFGTGPAGELFF.

The V call is TRBV7-9, the J call TRBJ1-2; D is undetermined. Trimming shortened V by 0 bases and J by 5 bases, and 7 bases separated the two germline ends. CDR3 length: 13 amino acids. The germline V gene has CDR1 SEHNR and CDR2 FQNEAQ (reference sequence). CDR3 sequence (DNA): TGTGCCAGCAGCTTAGCGCGGCAGTATGGCTACACCTTC. Amino acids: CASSLARQYGYTF.

J is TRBJ2-7 and V is TRBV21-1; TRBD1 is the table's D call and was not checked against the DNA. TRBV21-1 is tagged as a pseudogene. The CDR3 has 15 amino acids. In DNA form, the CDR3 reads TGTGCCAGCAGGGCCGGGGACAGGGCTTCCTACGAGCAGTACTTC. Translation gives CASRAGDRASYEQYF.

In its sample, this clone was seen a few times. The chain uses TRBV6-1 and TRBJ1-5, with TRBD1 matching 11 bases. The CDR3 length is 15 residues. The V and J ends lost 5 bases and 4 bases, in that order; junction bases with no gene match: 4. The V gene's germline CDR1 is MNHNS and CDR2 SASEGT. CDR3 sequence (DNA): TGTGCCAGCAGTTTGGGACAGGGGGGTAATCAGCCCCAGCATTTT. Protein sequence: CASSLGQGGNQPQHF.

The V gene is TRBV19, the J gene TRBJ1-2; D gene uncertain. This CDR3 is built from 13 residues. In germline, CDR1 is LNHDA, CDR2 SQIVND (reference sequence). Trimming removed 10 bases at V and 6 bases at J, with 18 bases between. This chain's CDR3 is CATRLLEEDGYTF. CDR3 nucleotide sequence: TGTGCCACCCGACTCCTTGAAGAGGATGGCTACACCTTC.

The table lists this clone with a few counts. The chain combines TRBV7-9 with TRBJ2-7, with 11 bases fitting TRBD1. The germline V gene encodes CDR1 SEHNR and CDR2 FQNEAQ (reference sequence). This CDR3 has 14 residues. CDR3 region: CAEAGTGGSYEQYF. Written as DNA, the CDR3 is TGTGCAGAAGCCGGGACAGGGGGATCCTACGAGCAGTACTTC.

A remark on this clone: Other DNA sequences in this sample translate to the same CDR3. The rearrangement uses TRBV5-4 and TRBJ1-1, with D unresolved. The V end lost 0 bases, the J end lost 3 bases, and 12 bases lay between the germline ends. This CDR3 has 15 residues. Germline-derived CDR1 and CDR2 are SGHNT and YYREEE (reference sequence). The CDR3 nucleotides read TGTGCCAGCAGCTTGGGAGCTGGTCGGGACACTGAAGCTTTCTTT. It translates to CASSLGAGRDTEAFF. The complete variable domain, with remaining parts taken from reference TRBV5-4 and TRBJ1-1, reads ETGVTQSPTHLIKTRGQQVTLRCSSQSGHNTVSWYQQALGQGPQFIFQYYREEENGRGNFPPRFSGLQFPNYSSELNVNALELDDSALYLCASSLGAGRDTEAFFGQGTRLTVV.

V gene TRBV5-1 combines with J gene TRBJ2-5; 9 nucleotides align to TRBD2. Germline V gives CDR1 SGHRS, CDR2 YFSETQ. J was trimmed by 5 bases and V by 0 bases; bases with no gene match: 8. The CDR3 loop spans 16 amino acids. The CDR3 loop reads CASSLEGGGAGETQYF. The CDR3 DNA reads as TGCGCCAGCAGCTTGGAAGGCGGGGGGGCCGGGGAGACCCAGTACTTC.